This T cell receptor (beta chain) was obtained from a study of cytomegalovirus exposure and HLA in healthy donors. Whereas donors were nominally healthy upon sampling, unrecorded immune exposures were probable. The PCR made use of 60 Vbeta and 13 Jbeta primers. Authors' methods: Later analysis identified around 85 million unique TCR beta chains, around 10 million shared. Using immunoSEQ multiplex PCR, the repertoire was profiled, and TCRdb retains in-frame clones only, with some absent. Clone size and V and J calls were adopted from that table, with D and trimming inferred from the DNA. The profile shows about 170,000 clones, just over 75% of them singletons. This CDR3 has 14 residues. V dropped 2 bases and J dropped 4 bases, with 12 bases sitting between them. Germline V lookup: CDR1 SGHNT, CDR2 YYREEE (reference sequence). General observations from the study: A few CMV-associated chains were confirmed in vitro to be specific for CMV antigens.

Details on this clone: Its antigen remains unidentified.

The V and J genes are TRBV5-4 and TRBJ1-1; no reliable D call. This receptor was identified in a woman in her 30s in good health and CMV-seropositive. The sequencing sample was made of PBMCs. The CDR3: CASSLLEVGTEAFF. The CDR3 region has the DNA TGTGCCAGCAGCTTATTGGAGGTAGGCACTGAAGCTTTCTTT.